The 11 T cell receptor beta chains listed next were all sequenced from one sample in a study of early T cells in non-severe SARS-CoV-2 infection. TCRdb ran MiXCR on the 5' RACE reads and lists one entry per CDR3 protein. The sample includes fewer than 85,000 distinct CDR3 sequences, around 8.7% of them seen just once. Sequencing was carried out using whole blood. These receptors were obtained from an adult who was a healthcare worker with PCR-confirmed SARS-CoV-2 infection or an uninfected control (not recorded which).

This clonotype has ten or more counts. The chain carries TRBV27 and TRBJ2-7; D remains unclear. The germline V gene has CDR1 MNHEY and CDR2 SMNVEV (reference sequence). The ends were cut back, 4 bases at V and 0 bases at J, with 7 bases in the middle. The CDR3 is made up of 13 amino acids. This CDR3 is CASSSINSYEQYF. The CDR3 nucleotides read TGTGCCAGCAGTTCCATTAACTCCTACGAGCAGTACTTC.

This clonotype was counted many times. V is TRBV10-3 and J is TRBJ2-1, with 11 nucleotides matching TRBD2. With V trimmed by 4 bases and J by 9 bases, 8 bases remained unmatched. CDR1 and CDR2 (germline): ENHRY, SYGVKD. This CDR3 region has 15 residues. Written as DNA, the CDR3 is TGTGCCATCAGTGGTTATAGCGGGAGGGTCAGTGAGCAGTTCTTC. Amino acids: CAISGYSGRVSEQFF.

This clonotype has just one count. The chain joins TRBV28 to TRBJ1-1; D remains unclear. The V end lost 1 base, the J end lost 4 bases, and 13 bases lay between the germline ends. The CDR3 extends over 15 amino acids. Germline CDR1 reads MDHEN; CDR2 reads SYDVKM. CDR3 amino acids: CASSLLVAGSTEAFF. As DNA, the CDR3 is TGTGCCAGCAGTTTATTGGTGGCGGGTTCCACTGAAGCTTTCTTT.

This clonotype occurred a few times. J is TRBJ2-1 and V is TRBV14; D ambiguous. Germline assignment: CDR1 SGHDN and CDR2 FVKESK. V was clipped by 1 base and J by 6 bases, with 7 bases between them. The CDR3 length is 13 residues. Written as DNA, the CDR3 is TGTGCCAGCAGCCAAGTACGAGGCAATGAGCAGTTCTTC. Translated, it gives CASSQVRGNEQFF.

This clonotype turned up a few times. DNA for the CDR3: TGTGCCAGCAGTTTCGACAGGCACAATCAGCCCCAGCATTTT. This codes for CASSFDRHNQPQHF. V usage is TRBV6-1 and J usage is TRBJ1-5; tentatively, D is TRBD1 (6 bases). CDR3 length: 14 residues. Trimming removed 5 bases at V and 3 bases at J, with 11 bases between. Germline-derived CDR1 and CDR2 are MNHNS and SASEGT.

This clonotype was detected many times. The J gene is TRBJ2-5, the V gene TRBV18, with D perhaps TRBD1 (6 bases). The CDR3 sequence is 13 residues long. Germline V gives CDR1 KGHSH, CDR2 LQKENI. In nucleotides, the CDR3 is TGTGCGGGCTCATCGACAGGCGAGGAGACCCAGTACTTC. Protein: CAGSSTGEETQYF.

The table lists this clonotype with a few counts. V and J are TRBV7-8 and TRBJ2-1; D call uncertain. Trimming took off 7 bases at V and 0 bases at J, with 13 bases between the two ends. Germline V lookup: CDR1 SGHVS, CDR2 FQNEAQ. The CDR3 extends over 15 amino acids. CDR3 nucleotides: TGTGCCAGCACCGGACCATTGAGCTCCTACAATGAGCAGTTCTTC. This gives the protein CASTGPLSSYNEQFF.

The rearrangement links TRBV29-1 to TRBJ2-7; 13 bases line up with TRBD2. The CDR3 has 13 residues. The germline V gene has CDR1 SQVTM and CDR2 ANQGSEA. The V and J ends lost 6 bases and 7 bases, in that order; junction bases with no gene match: 6. CDR3 DNA sequence: TGCAGCGTCAGACTAGCGGGAGGTGGAGAGCAGTACTTC. Translation gives CSVRLAGGGEQYF.

This chain connects TRBV2 to TRBJ2-1; D is undetermined. From germline, CDR1 is SNHLY and CDR2 FYNNEI. The ends were cut back, 3 bases at V and 0 bases at J, with 9 bases in the middle. This CDR3 contains 15 residues. This CDR3 reads CASSDNSPSYNEQFF. CDR3 bases: TGTGCCAGCAGTGATAACTCCCCCTCCTACAATGAGCAGTTCTTC.

A few counts support this clonotype. The chain employs TRBV7-2 and TRBJ2-3; no clear D gene. V lost 0 bases and J lost 1, with 5 bases in between. Germline values: CDR1 SGHTA, CDR2 FQGNSA. CDR3 length equals 14 residues. CDR3 protein: CASSLAFGTDTQYF. DNA of the CDR3: TGTGCCAGCAGCTTAGCGTTTGGCACAGATACGCAGTATTTT.

This clonotype was counted ten times or more. This chain joins TRBV28 and TRBJ1-5; D may be TRBD1 (5 bases). This CDR3 has 13 residues. V gave up 5 bases and J gave up 7 bases, with 12 bases separating them. CDR1 is MDHEN and CDR2 is SYDVKM in the germline V gene. The CDR3 nucleotides read TGTGCCAGCAGTCCCTACGGGGGACAGCCCCAGCATTTT. Its protein is CASSPYGGQPQHF.